This TCR beta chain was retrieved from a study of blood T cell repertoires in COVID-19. Looking at the study overall: Researchers got acute and convalescent COVID-19 samples from the United States, Italy and Spain. Sample material is recorded as cDNA or gDNA derived from T cells, B-cell-depleted T cells, or PBMCs.

Trimming pared 2 bases from V and 1 base from J, leaving 8 bases between. This CDR3 has 14 amino acids. The germline V gene encodes CDR1 MNHEY and CDR2 SVGAGI. Authors' data handling: Amplification with reference gene primers provided the estimates of nucleated cell counts. The repertoire was sequenced with immunoSEQ multiplex PCR; TCRdb's copy has only in-frame clones and lacks some. Clonal size and the V and J genes are those of that table, whereas D and trimming came from the DNA. The table has under 150,000 clones, 83% seen once. The receptor comes from a man in his thirties or forties with acute or convalescent COVID-19. Sequenced: peripheral blood. V gene TRBV6-5 combines with J gene TRBJ1-1; the D gene is possibly TRBD1 (5 bases). CDR3 sequence: CASSYGAPNTEAFF. The CDR3 nucleotides read TGTGCCAGCAGTTACGGGGCGCCGAACACTGAAGCTTTCTTT.